Each of the 30 T cell receptor beta chains below was sequenced from the same sample in a study of shared clonotypes between healthy human individuals (TCRdb year 2020). Receptor amplification or capture employed the immunoSEQ multiplex PCR assay. Here the immuneACCESS table is served through TCRdb, limited to in-frame sequences with V and J called. Missing clones are a known gap in these copies; in checked studies unresolved V genes cover under half, and the rest lacks a known reason. This sample has a few hundred thousand clones in its table, and 73% of those were observed once. The ten largest account for 8% to 13% of the sample. What was sequenced was memory CD4+ T cells sorted from blood. The cell subset or site label here, explained by the study, means: CD45RA-negative fraction. These receptors originate from a man aged 25-45 years in good health.

This clone appeared a few times. The rearrangement joins TRBV6-1 to TRBJ2-5; tentatively, D is TRBD2 (5 bases). V lost 4 bases to trimming and J lost 5 bases, with 11 bases between them. The CDR3 spans 13 residues. The germline V gene encodes CDR1 MNHNS and CDR2 SASEGT. The CDR3 DNA is TGTGCCAGCAGTGGATCTAGCAGTGAGACCCAGTACTTC. This gives the protein CASSGSSSETQYF.

The sample holds one count of this clone. The rearrangement links TRBV4-3 to TRBJ1-1; D is possibly TRBD1 (6 bases). Germline V CDR1 and CDR2: LGHNA, YSLEER. The CDR3 is 17 amino acids. V lost 0 bases, J lost 1 base, and 15 bases lay in between. The CDR3 here is CASSQDLGGARNTEAFF. For the CDR3, the DNA is TGCGCCAGCAGCCAAGATCTTGGGGGGGCTAGGAACACTGAAGCTTTCTTT.

There are a few counts of this clone. The chain links TRBV6-4 to TRBJ2-1; D unresolved. The CDR3 extends over 13 amino acids. Looked up from germline, CDR1 is MRHNA and CDR2 is SNTAGT. The V end lost 0 bases, the J end lost 6 bases, and 6 bases lay between the germline ends. Here the CDR3 reads CASSDSDVNEQFF. In DNA, the CDR3 is TGTGCCAGCAGTGACTCGGACGTCAATGAGCAGTTCTTC.

The chain links TRBV18 to TRBJ2-5, with TRBD2 as a possible D gene (5 bases). The V end was cut by 3 bases, the J end by 4 bases, with 24 bases between. The CDR3 is made up of 18 amino acids. CDR1 and CDR2 from the germline V gene are KGHSH and LQKENI. CDR3 sequence (DNA): TGTGCCAGCTCACCCTGGCCAGACGAGCACCGAGGAGGAGAGACCCAGTACTTC. Amino acid sequence: CASSPWPDEHRGGETQYF. The whole variable domain, filled in from reference TRBV18 and TRBJ2-5, reads NAGVMQNPRHLVRRRGQEARLRCSPMKGHSHVYWYRQLPEEGLKFMVYLQKENIIDESGMPKERFSAEFPKEGPSILRIQQVVRGDSAAYFCASSPWPDEHRGGETQYFGPGTRLLVL.

The chain carries TRBV6-1 and TRBJ2-1, with 8 bases identical to TRBD2. Germline CDR1 reads MNHNS; CDR2 reads SASEGT. The J segment lost 4 bases and the V segment lost 4 bases, leaving 3 bases of the junction unmatched. This CDR3 spans 14 amino acids. The CDR3 nucleotides read TGTGCCAGCAGTGTGACTAGCGATTACAATGAGCAGTTCTTC. Translating it yields CASSVTSDYNEQFF.

CDR3 protein: CASRDRGGQGNNEQFF. CDR3 nucleotide sequence: TGTGCCAGCAGGGACCGGGGGGGACAGGGAAACAATGAGCAGTTCTTC. The V call is TRBV2, the J call TRBJ2-1, with D perhaps TRBD1 (9 bases). The CDR3 length is 16 residues. Deletions cut 6 bases from V and 5 bases from J, with 20 bases between. Germline CDR1 is SNHLY and CDR2 is FYNNEI.

The V and J genes are TRBV6-1 and TRBJ2-5; tentatively, D is TRBD1 (7 bases). Germline V gene data show CDR1 as MNHNS and CDR2 as SASEGT. V dropped 6 bases and J dropped 1 base, with 9 bases sitting between them. The CDR3 consists of 13 residues. The CDR3 reads CASSQGGQETQYF. CDR3 bases: TGTGCCAGCAGCCAGGGGGGCCAAGAGACCCAGTACTTC.

This clone was seen a few times. The chain employs TRBV9 and TRBJ1-5; possibly TRBD1 for D (5 bases). The germline V and J ends were trimmed by 4 bases and 3 bases, with 14 bases remaining between them. Germline V gives CDR1 SGDLS, CDR2 YYNGEE. This CDR3 comprises 15 residues. The CDR3 reads CASSLGGNLNQPQHF. The CDR3 DNA reads TGTGCCAGCAGCCTCGGGGGTAACCTCAATCAGCCCCAGCATTTT.

The genes are TRBV10-3 and TRBJ2-2, with 10 bases that match TRBD2. Germline loops: CDR1 ENHRY, CDR2 SYGVKD. V gave up 3 bases and J gave up 6 bases; unmatched junction bases: 7. CDR3 size: 16 residues. DNA of the CDR3: TGTGCCATCAGTGACCCTAGCGGGAGTTACCCCGGGGAGCTGTTTTTT. Encoded protein: CAISDPSGSYPGELFF.

This clone has only a few counts. V is TRBV7-2 and J is TRBJ1-3; unclear D gene. Trimming took off 5 bases at V and 0 bases at J, with 11 bases between the two ends. Germline CDR1 SGHTA, CDR2 FQGNSA. CDR3 length: 15 residues. The CDR3 coding sequence is TGTGCCAGCAGCGCAGATGGTTTCTCTGGAAACACCATATATTTT. Translated: CASSADGFSGNTIYF. The variable domain in full, completed from reference TRBV7-2 and TRBJ1-3, reads GAGVSQSPSNKVTEKGKDVELRCDPISGHTALYWYRQSLGQGLEFLIYFQGNSAPDKSGLPSDRFSAERTGGSVSTLTIQRTQQEDSAVYLCASSADGFSGNTIYFGEGSWLTVV.

The chain combines TRBV5-4 with TRBJ1-6; D call uncertain. The germline CDR1 and CDR2 sequences are SGHNT and YYREEE (reference sequence). The V and J ends lost 0 bases and 7 bases respectively, with 14 bases between them. This CDR3 is built from 16 residues. CDR3: CASSLGGRDGNSPLHF. Written as DNA, the CDR3 is TGTGCCAGCAGCTTGGGAGGTCGTGACGGAAATTCACCCCTCCACTTT.

This chain connects TRBV29-1 to TRBJ2-1, with 7 bases lining up with TRBD1. Trimming took 7 bases from V and 0 from J; bases not matched to a gene: 6. Germline assignment: CDR1 SQVTM and CDR2 ANQGSEA. The CDR3 loop spans 14 amino acids. For the CDR3, the DNA is TGCAGCGAACGGGACAGCCGCTCCTACAATGAGCAGTTCTTC. Protein product: CSERDSRSYNEQFF.

The chain joins TRBV14 to TRBJ2-7; D remains unclear. V was cut by 0 bases and J by 0 bases, with 18 bases left in between. The CDR3 loop spans 18 amino acids. Germline V gives CDR1 SGHDN, CDR2 FVKESK. The CDR3 DNA sequence: TGTGCCAGCAGCCAAGAATCTTGGGTCCAAACTTACTCCTACGAGCAGTACTTC. Its translation: CASSQESWVQTYSYEQYF.

The chain has TRBV5-1 and TRBJ2-4, with 7 bases identical to TRBD1. V gave up 4 bases and J gave up 4 bases; unmatched junction bases: 8. The CDR3 is 15 amino acids. Germline V gene lookup returns CDR1 SGHRS and CDR2 YFSETQ. This chain's CDR3 is CASSRDSEAKNIQYF. The CDR3 DNA sequence: TGCGCCAGCAGCCGGGACAGTGAGGCGAAAAACATTCAGTACTTC.

In its sample, this clone was seen a few times. The identical CDR3 is also encoded by other nucleotide sequences in the sample. The chain joins TRBV2 to TRBJ2-5; no definite D call. Germline V gives CDR1 SNHLY, CDR2 FYNNEI. This CDR3 comprises 12 residues. The V end was cut by 4 bases, the J end by 3 bases, with 6 bases between. DNA for the CDR3: TGTGCCAGCAGTGTGGTTGAAGAGACCCAGTACTTC. Translated, it gives CASSVVEETQYF. Full variable domain (missing parts from reference TRBV2 and TRBJ2-5): EPEVTQTPSHQVTQMGQEVILRCVPISNHLYFYWYRQILGQKVEFLVSFYNNEISEKSEIFDDQFSVERPDGSNFTLKIRSTKLEDSAMYFCASSVVEETQYFGPGTRLLVL.

This clone was observed a handful of times. This chain links TRBV7-2 with TRBJ1-3; 7 nucleotides line up with TRBD1. Germline CDR1 reads SGHTA; CDR2 reads FQGNSA. Losses at the gene ends were 6 bases for V and 8 bases for J; bases not matched to a gene: 7. The CDR3 length is 13 residues. The CDR3 DNA is TGTGCCAGCAGGCCCTCAGGGGGAGACACCATATATTTT. Translation: CASRPSGGDTIYF.

The chain couples TRBV15 to TRBJ2-5; perhaps TRBD1 as D (6 bases). Trimming stripped 0 bases from V and 4 bases from J, with 12 bases between. From germline, CDR1 is LNHNV and CDR2 YYDKDF (reference sequence). The CDR3 is made up of 15 amino acids. The CDR3 bases are TGTGCCACCAGCAGAGATACAGGGTTGGGAGAGACCCAGTACTTC. Its translation is CATSRDTGLGETQYF.

This CDR3 reads CASSPGGDSYEQYF. CDR3 in DNA: TGTGCCAGCAGCCCCGGGGGCGACTCCTACGAGCAGTACTTC. This chain connects TRBV7-8 to TRBJ2-7; D may match TRBD1 or TRBD2 (6 bases each). Trimming took off 5 bases at V and 0 bases at J, with 11 bases between the two ends. Germline CDR1 is SGHVS and CDR2 is FQNEAQ. CDR3 length equals 14 residues.

The count of this clone is one. V and J are TRBV7-8 and TRBJ2-7, with no clear D. The CDR3 covers 15 residues. Germline-derived CDR1 and CDR2 are SGHVS and FQNEAQ. Trimming stripped 5 bases from V and 0 bases from J, with 14 bases between. CDR3 DNA sequence: TGTGCCAGCAGCCCCCGAGTCTCAAGCTCCTACGAGCAGTACTTC. Its translation: CASSPRVSSSYEQYF.

The V gene is TRBV7-9, the J gene TRBJ1-4, with 9 nucleotides matching TRBD1. The CDR3 sequence is 15 residues long. Germline V CDR1 and CDR2: SEHNR, FQNEAQ (reference sequence). V was clipped by 6 bases and J by 4 bases; unmatched bases: 6. The CDR3 coding sequence is TGTGCCAGCAGACTTGGGACAGGGATTAATGAAAAACTGTTTTTT. Protein sequence: CASRLGTGINEKLFF.

The chain links TRBV7-9 to TRBJ1-6; 7 bases align to TRBD1. CDR1 is SEHNR and CDR2 is FQNEAQ in the germline V gene (reference sequence). CDR3 length equals 14 residues. The V gene end was trimmed by 5 bases and the J gene end by 10 bases; junction bases not matched to a gene: 8. This chain's CDR3 is CASSRTGGRSPLHF. The CDR3, as DNA: TGTGCCAGCAGCAGGACAGGTGGGAGATCACCCCTCCACTTT.

The chain is built from TRBV5-5 and TRBJ1-5, with 7 bases aligning to TRBD1. Looked up from germline, CDR1 is SGHKS and CDR2 is YYEKEE (reference sequence). The CDR3 is 16 amino acids. With 5 bases clipped from V and 1 base from J, the junction kept 9 bases outside the gene matches. The CDR3 DNA follows: TGTGCCAGCAGTTCTTCTCGGGGACAGAGCAATCAGCCCCAGCATTTT. This codes for CASSSSRGQSNQPQHF.

The V call is TRBV5-4, the J call TRBJ2-1; TRBD1 might be the D (6 bases). Deletions cut 5 bases from V and 5 bases from J, with 20 bases between. Germline V gene data show CDR1 as SGHNT and CDR2 as YYREEE (reference sequence). The CDR3 contains 16 residues. CDR3 region: CASRTGTSGPHNEQFF. Here the CDR3 DNA reads TGTGCCAGCAGGACCGGGACATCTGGTCCACACAATGAGCAGTTCTTC.

The J gene is TRBJ1-2, the V gene TRBV5-1; 9 nucleotides line up with TRBD1. The CDR3 sequence is 18 residues long. With V trimmed by 2 bases and J by 3 bases, 14 bases remained unmatched. The germline V gene encodes CDR1 SGHRS and CDR2 YFSETQ. CDR3 protein: CASSFQASRDREYYGYTF. The CDR3 DNA is TGCGCCAGCAGCTTTCAGGCGAGCCGGGACAGGGAGTACTATGGCTACACCTTC.

Comment on this clone: A far larger clone lies a single base away; this is likely a read error. Other DNA sequences in this sample translate to the same CDR3. This sequence joins TRBV2 and TRBJ2-7; D is possibly TRBD1 (5 bases). Trimming removed 3 bases at V and 2 bases at J, with 5 bases between. Germline V lookup: CDR1 SNHLY, CDR2 FYNNEI. This CDR3 is built from 12 residues. This CDR3 is CASSETAYEQYF. Written as DNA, the CDR3 is TGTGCCAGCAGTGAGACAGCCTACGAGCAGTACTTC.

The chain combines TRBV6-1 with TRBJ1-1; 8 bases match TRBD1. Per the germline V gene, CDR1 is MNHNS and CDR2 is SASEGT. V trimming: 6 bases; J trimming: 5 bases; junction bases outside the gene matches: 8. The CDR3 is 14 residues long. CDR3 region: CASRSGTGFTEAFF. DNA of the CDR3: TGTGCCAGCAGGTCCGGGACAGGTTTTACTGAAGCTTTCTTT.

As for this clone: This CDR3 is also generated by other DNA sequences in the sample. The CDR3 bases are TGTGCCAGCAGCTTAGCGGGAGGGCGCAATGAGCAGTTCTTC. It translates to CASSLAGGRNEQFF. The J gene is TRBJ2-1, the V gene TRBV7-3, with TRBD2 matching over 9 bases. Germline trimming cut 2 bases from V and 6 bases from J; bases unmatched to any gene: 2. Per the germline V gene, CDR1 is SGHTA and CDR2 is FQGTGA. CDR3 length equals 14 residues.

This clone was observed a handful of times. This sequence joins TRBV7-9 and TRBJ2-5; TRBD2 is a possible D gene (5 bases). This CDR3 has 12 amino acids. V was cut by 3 bases and J by 5 bases, with 7 bases left in between. Germline V CDR1 and CDR2: SEHNR, FQNEAQ (reference sequence). In nucleotides, the CDR3 is TGTGCCAGCAGCTTGGGAGCGGAGACCCAGTACTTC. Protein sequence: CASSLGAETQYF.

This clone appeared a few times. The rearrangement joins TRBV28 to TRBJ2-7; 7 nucleotides agree with TRBD1. The CDR3 is 14 residues long. The junction had 11 bases not matched to a gene; V was cut back by 8 bases and J by 4 bases. The V gene's germline CDR1 is MDHEN and CDR2 SYDVKM. In DNA form, the CDR3 reads TGTGCCAGCGAAGCAGGGGGAGATAAATACGAGCAGTACTTC. Its protein product is CASEAGGDKYEQYF.

This clone appeared once. V is TRBV28 and J is TRBJ2-7; D may be TRBD2 (6 bases). V lost 5 bases and J lost 2, with 16 bases in between. This CDR3 region has 15 residues. Looked up from germline, CDR1 is MDHEN and CDR2 is SYDVKM. The CDR3 DNA follows: TGTGCCAGCAGTCCCCCCTCGGAGGGCCCCTACGAGCAGTACTTC. It specifies CASSPPSEGPYEQYF.